This T cell receptor beta chain was identified in a study of T cell clonotyping in hematopoietic cell transplantation (dated by TCRdb to about 2021). About the study as a whole: In the study, 140 or so blood samples were gathered from roughly 35 consecutive transplant recipients and their related donors. Recruitment of patients was conducted between 2015 and January 2017, and follow-up was continued until late 2020 or death.

TCR beta CDR3 regions were amplified from genomic DNA with the immunoSEQ assay, a bias-controlled multiplex PCR using V- and J-specific primers. In a second PCR step, the CDR3 amplicons were tagged with a proprietary barcode plus Illumina adapter sequences. An Illumina MiSeq instrument was used to sequence the CDR3 libraries. Processing in the source paper ran as follows. Export and quality control were performed with immunoSEQ Analyzer 3.0, and downstream analyses were performed with R Bioconductor and Immunarch. Only productive rearrangements within the normalized downsampled data set were used in the calculation of repertoire metrics. In the normalized cohort, a clonotype counted as pathologically expanded if the clonotype was larger than 5 templates. The Inverse Simpson Index served as the measure of repertoire diversity. To capture all clonotypes, CMV-specificity analyses were performed on the non-normalized data set. Entries here come from immuneACCESS through TCRdb and include only in-frame sequences with V and J called. Some clones fail to appear in such tables; in the studies checked, an unresolved V gene covers under half of the shortfall, and the cause of the remainder is unknown. V, J and clone size are those of that table, while D and trimming were read from the DNA. This sample comprises 26,000 or so clones, approximately 96% of them detected only once. 1.4% to 1.5% of the sample rests with the top ten.

Results the study describes overall, beyond this receptor: Only a small fraction of recipient repertoires overlapped donor repertoires, with over 97% appearing de novo at the given depth. Inverse Simpson Index values from donors and from recipients before transplant predicted broader TCR repertoire diversity after transplant. The sample size was limited and the cells went unsorted, which meant the CD4 and CD8 repertoire contributions could not be told apart. After transplant, TCR diversity in recipients dropped, and pathologically expanded clonotypes increased progressively from day 30 to day 180.

With regard to this clone: The antigen it binds to is not known. No much larger clone exists at a distance of one base, and base qualities are not known.

For TCR beta sequencing, blood samples came from the related transplant donors. Nuclei Lysis Solution was used to extract genomic DNA from fresh or cryopreserved unfractionated peripheral blood mononuclear cells. According to the germline V gene, CDR1 reads SNHLY and CDR2 reads FYNNEI. There are 14 amino acids in the CDR3, from cysteine to phenylalanine inclusive. The DNA shown is the 42-base CDR3, in frame from base 1. V was cut back by 3 bases and J by 4 bases, leaving a gap of 12 bases between them. The sequenced material came from peripheral blood mononuclear cells. The rearranged chain carries TRBV2 and TRBJ1-2; the D gene is not confidently resolved. The source is a man between 45 and 60 years old in good health. Some clones in this sample may be carry-over from other donors' samples. The sequenced DNA: TGTGCCAGCAGTGAGGCACAGAATACCTATGGCTACACCTTC. It translates as CASSEAQNTYGYTF.